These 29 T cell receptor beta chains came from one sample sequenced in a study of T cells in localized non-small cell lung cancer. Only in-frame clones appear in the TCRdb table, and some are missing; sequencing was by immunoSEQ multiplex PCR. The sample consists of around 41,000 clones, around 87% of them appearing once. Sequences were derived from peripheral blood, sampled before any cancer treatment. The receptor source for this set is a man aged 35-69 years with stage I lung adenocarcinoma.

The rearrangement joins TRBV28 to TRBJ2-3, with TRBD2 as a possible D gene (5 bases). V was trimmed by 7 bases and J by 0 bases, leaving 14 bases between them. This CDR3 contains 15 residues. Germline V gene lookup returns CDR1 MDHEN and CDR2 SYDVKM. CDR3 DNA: TGTGCCAGCACCCCCGTGCGGACTAGCACAGATACGCAGTATTTT. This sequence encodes CASTPVRTSTDTQYF.

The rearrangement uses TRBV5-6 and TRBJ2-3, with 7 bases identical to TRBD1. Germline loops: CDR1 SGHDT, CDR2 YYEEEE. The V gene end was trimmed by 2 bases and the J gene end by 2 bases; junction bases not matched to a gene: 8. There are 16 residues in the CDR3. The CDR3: CASSFYRDSYTDTQYF. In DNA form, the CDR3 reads TGTGCCAGCAGCTTTTATCGGGACAGTTACACAGATACGCAGTATTTT.

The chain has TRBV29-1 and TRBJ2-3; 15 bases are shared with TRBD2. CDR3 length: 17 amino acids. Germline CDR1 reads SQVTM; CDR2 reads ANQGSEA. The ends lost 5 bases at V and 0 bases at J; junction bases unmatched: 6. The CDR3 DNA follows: TGCAGCGTTCCAGGACTAGCGGGAGGGTTTAGCACAGATACGCAGTATTTT. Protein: CSVPGLAGGFSTDTQYF.

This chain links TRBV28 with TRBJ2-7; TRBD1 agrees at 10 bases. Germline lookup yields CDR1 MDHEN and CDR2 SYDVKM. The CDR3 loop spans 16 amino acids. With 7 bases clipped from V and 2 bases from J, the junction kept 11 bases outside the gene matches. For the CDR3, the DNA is TGTGCCAGCAATCCAAGGCCCGGGACAGGGGCCTACGAGCAGTACTTC. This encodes CASNPRPGTGAYEQYF. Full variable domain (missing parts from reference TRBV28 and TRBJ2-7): DVKVTQSSRYLVKRTGEKVFLECVQDMDHENMFWYRQDPGLGLRLIYFSYDVKMKEKGDIPEGYSVSREKKERFSLILESASTNQTSMYLCASNPRPGTGAYEQYFGPGTRLTVT.

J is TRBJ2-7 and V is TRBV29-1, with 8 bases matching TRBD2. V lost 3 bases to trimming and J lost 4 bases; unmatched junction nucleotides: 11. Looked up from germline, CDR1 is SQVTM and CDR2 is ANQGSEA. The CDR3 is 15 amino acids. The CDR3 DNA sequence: TGCAGCGTTGAGACGCGGGAGGAGGGCCCATACGAGCAGTACTTC. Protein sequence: CSVETREEGPYEQYF.

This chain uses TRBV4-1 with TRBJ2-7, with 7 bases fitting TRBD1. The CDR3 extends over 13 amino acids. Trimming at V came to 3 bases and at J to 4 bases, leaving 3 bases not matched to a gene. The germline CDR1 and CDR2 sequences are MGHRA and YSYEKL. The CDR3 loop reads CASSHGTVYEQYF. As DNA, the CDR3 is TGCGCCAGCAGCCACGGGACAGTGTACGAGCAGTACTTC.

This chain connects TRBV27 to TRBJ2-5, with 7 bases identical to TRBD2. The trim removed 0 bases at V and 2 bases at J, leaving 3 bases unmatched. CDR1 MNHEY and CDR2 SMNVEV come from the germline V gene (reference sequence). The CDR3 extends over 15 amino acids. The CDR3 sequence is CASSLSQGGQETQYF. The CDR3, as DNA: TGTGCCAGCAGTTTATCGCAGGGAGGGCAAGAGACCCAGTACTTC.

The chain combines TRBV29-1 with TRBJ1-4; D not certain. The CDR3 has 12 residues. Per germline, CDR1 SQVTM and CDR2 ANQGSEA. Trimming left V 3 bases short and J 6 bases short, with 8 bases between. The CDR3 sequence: CSVEGSDEKLFF. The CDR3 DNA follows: TGCAGCGTTGAGGGCAGCGATGAAAAACTGTTTTTT.

The CDR3 region is CSAIQGSNTGELFF. CDR3 DNA: TGCAGCGCTATCCAGGGGTCCAACACCGGGGAGCTGTTTTTT. The chain has TRBV29-1 and TRBJ2-2, with D maybe TRBD1 (6 bases). The germline V and J ends were trimmed by 7 bases and 2 bases, with 14 bases remaining between them. Germline lookup yields CDR1 SQVTM and CDR2 ANQGSEA. The CDR3 runs to 14 residues.

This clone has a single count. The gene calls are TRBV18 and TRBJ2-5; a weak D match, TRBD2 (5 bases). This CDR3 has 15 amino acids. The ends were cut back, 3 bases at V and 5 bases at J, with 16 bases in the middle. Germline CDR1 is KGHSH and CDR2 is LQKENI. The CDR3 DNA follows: TGTGCCAGCTCACCTCTACTAGGGATGAGGGAGACCCAGTACTTC. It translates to CASSPLLGMRETQYF.

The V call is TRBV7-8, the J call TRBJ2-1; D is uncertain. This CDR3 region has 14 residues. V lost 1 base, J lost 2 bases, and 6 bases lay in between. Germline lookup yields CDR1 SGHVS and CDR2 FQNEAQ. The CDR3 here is CASSLEGTYNEQFF. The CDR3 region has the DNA TGTGCCAGCAGCTTAGAAGGGACCTACAATGAGCAGTTCTTC. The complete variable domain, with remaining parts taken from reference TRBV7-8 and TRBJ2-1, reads GAGVSQSPRYKVAKRGQDVALRCDPISGHVSLFWYQQALGQGPEFLTYFQNEAQLDKSGLPSDRFFAERPEGSVSTLKIQRTQQEDSAVYLCASSLEGTYNEQFFGPGTRLTVL.

This chain's CDR3 is CASSLLGAGNQPQHF. CDR3 in DNA: TGTGCCAGCAGTTTATTAGGGGCCGGCAATCAGCCCCAGCATTTT. The gene calls are TRBV27 and TRBJ1-5, with D possibly matching TRBD1 (5 bases). The ends were cut back, 1 base at V and 2 bases at J, with 9 bases in the middle. CDR1 and CDR2 (germline): MNHEY, SMNVEV (reference sequence). The CDR3 runs to 15 residues.

In DNA, the CDR3 is TGTGCCAGCAGCTTAGGAATAGCGGTACAAGAGACCCAGTACTTC. It translates to CASSLGIAVQETQYF. The chain recombines TRBV7-9 with TRBJ2-5; D is possibly TRBD2 (6 bases). The CDR3 covers 15 residues. V shed 1 base and J shed 2 bases, with 11 bases lying between them. Germline lookup yields CDR1 SEHNR and CDR2 FQNEAQ (reference sequence).

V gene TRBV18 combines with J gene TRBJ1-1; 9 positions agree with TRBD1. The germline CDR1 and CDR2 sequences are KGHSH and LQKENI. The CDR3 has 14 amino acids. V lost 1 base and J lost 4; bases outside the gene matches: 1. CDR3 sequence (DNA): TGTGCCAGCTCACCACGGACAGGGGCCACTGAAGCTTTCTTT. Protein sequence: CASSPRTGATEAFF.

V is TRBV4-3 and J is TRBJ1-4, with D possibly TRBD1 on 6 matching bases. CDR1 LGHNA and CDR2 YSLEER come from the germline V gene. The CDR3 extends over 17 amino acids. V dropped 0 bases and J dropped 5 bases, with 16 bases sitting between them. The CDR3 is CASSQDWGQGENEKLFF. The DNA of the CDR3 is TGCGCCAGCAGCCAAGATTGGGGGCAGGGTGAGAATGAAAAACTGTTTTTT.

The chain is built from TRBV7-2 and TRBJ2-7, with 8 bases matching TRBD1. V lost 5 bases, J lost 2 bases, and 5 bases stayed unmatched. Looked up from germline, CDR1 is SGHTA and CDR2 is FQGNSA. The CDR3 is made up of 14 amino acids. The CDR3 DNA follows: TGTGCCAGCAGCATAGGACAGGGCCCCTACGAGCAGTACTTC. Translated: CASSIGQGPYEQYF.

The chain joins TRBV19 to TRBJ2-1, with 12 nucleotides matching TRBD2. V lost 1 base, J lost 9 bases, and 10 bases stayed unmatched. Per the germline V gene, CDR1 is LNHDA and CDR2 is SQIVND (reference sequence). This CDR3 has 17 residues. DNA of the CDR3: TGTGCCAGTAGTATAGTTCTAGCGGGAGGGCCGCGGGGTGAGCAGTTCTTC. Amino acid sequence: CASSIVLAGGPRGEQFF.

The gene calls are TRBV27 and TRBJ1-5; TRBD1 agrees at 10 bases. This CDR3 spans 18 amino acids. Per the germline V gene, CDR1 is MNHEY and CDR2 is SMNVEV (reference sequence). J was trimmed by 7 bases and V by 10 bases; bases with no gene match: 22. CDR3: CANSPAGTGDGRNQPQHF. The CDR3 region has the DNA TGTGCCAATTCCCCCGCCGGGACAGGGGACGGGAGAAACCAGCCCCAGCATTTT.

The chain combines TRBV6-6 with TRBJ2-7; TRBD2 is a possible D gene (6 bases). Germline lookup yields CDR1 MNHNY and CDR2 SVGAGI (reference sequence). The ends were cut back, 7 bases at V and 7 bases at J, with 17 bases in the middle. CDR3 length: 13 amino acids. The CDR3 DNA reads TGTGCCAGCAACAGTGGAGGGGATCGAGAGCAGTACTTC. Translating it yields CASNSGGDREQYF.

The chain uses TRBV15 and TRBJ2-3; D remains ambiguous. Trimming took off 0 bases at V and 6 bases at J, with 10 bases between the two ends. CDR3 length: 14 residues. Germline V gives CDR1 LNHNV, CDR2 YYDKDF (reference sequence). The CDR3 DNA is TGTGCCACCAGCAGAGAGTTAGGGCGGGATACGCAGTATTTT. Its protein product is CATSRELGRDTQYF.

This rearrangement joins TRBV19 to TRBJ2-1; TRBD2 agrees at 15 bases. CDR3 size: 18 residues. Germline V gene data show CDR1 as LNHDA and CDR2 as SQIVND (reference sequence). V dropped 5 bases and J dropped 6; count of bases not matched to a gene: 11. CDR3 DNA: TGTGCCAGTAGTTTAGGACTAGCGGGAGGGCCAACCGTCAATGAGCAGTTCTTC. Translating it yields CASSLGLAGGPTVNEQFF.

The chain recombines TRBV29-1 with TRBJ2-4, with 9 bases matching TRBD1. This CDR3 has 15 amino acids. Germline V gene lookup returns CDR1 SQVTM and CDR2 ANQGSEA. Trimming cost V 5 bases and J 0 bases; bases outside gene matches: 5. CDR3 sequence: CSVRDRDVAKNIQYF. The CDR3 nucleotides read TGCAGCGTTAGGGACAGGGATGTAGCCAAAAACATTCAGTACTTC.

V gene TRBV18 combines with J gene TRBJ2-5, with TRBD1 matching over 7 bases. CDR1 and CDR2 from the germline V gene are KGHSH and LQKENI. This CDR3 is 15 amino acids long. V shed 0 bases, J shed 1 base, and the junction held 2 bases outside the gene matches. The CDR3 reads CASSPPDRAQETQYF. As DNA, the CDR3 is TGTGCCAGCTCACCACCCGACAGGGCCCAAGAGACCCAGTACTTC.

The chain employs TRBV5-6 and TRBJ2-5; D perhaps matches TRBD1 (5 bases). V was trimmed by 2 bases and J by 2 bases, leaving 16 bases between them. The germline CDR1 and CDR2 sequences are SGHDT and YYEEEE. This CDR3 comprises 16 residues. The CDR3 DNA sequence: TGTGCCAGCAGCTTTCGACAGACAGCAACTCAAGAGACCCAGTACTTC. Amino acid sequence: CASSFRQTATQETQYF. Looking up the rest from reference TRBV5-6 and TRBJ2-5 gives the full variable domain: DAGVTQSPTHLIKTRGQQVTLRCSPKSGHDTVSWYQQALGQGPQFIFQYYEEEERQRGNFPDRFSGHQFPNYSSELNVNALLLGDSALYLCASSFRQTATQETQYFGPGTRLLVL.

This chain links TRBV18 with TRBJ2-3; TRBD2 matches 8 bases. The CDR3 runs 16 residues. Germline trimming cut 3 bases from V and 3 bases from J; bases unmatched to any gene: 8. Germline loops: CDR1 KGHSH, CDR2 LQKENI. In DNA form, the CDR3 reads TGTGCCAGCTCACCGGCCACTAGCGGAAGAACAGATACGCAGTATTTT. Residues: CASSPATSGRTDTQYF.

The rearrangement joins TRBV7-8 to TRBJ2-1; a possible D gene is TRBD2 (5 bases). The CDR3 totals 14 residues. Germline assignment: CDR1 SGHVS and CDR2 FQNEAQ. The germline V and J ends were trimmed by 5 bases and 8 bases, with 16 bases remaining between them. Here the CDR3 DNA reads TGTGCCAGCAGCCCTTCCGAGGGTTCCGATGAGCAGTTCTTC. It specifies CASSPSEGSDEQFF.

Here the CDR3 reads CASREAGDSSPLHF. The CDR3 DNA follows: TGTGCCAGCAGGGAGGCAGGGGATAGTTCACCCCTCCACTTT. V and J are TRBV27 and TRBJ1-6; tentatively, D is TRBD1 (6 bases). Germline CDR1 MNHEY, CDR2 SMNVEV (reference sequence). There are 14 residues in the CDR3. V was clipped by 6 bases and J by 9 bases, with 15 bases between them.

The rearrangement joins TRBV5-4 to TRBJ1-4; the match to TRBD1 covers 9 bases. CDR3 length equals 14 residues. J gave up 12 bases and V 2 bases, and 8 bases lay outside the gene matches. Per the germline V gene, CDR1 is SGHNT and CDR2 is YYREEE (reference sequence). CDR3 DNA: TGTGCCAGCAGCTTCACCGGGACAGGGAGTGAACTGTTTTTT. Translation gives CASSFTGTGSELFF.

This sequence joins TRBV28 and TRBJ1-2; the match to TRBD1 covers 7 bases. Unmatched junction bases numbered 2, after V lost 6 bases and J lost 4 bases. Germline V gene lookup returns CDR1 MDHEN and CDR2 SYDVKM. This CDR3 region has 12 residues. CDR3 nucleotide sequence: TGTGCCAGCAGACCAGGGGGCTATGGCTACACCTTC. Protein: CASRPGGYGYTF.